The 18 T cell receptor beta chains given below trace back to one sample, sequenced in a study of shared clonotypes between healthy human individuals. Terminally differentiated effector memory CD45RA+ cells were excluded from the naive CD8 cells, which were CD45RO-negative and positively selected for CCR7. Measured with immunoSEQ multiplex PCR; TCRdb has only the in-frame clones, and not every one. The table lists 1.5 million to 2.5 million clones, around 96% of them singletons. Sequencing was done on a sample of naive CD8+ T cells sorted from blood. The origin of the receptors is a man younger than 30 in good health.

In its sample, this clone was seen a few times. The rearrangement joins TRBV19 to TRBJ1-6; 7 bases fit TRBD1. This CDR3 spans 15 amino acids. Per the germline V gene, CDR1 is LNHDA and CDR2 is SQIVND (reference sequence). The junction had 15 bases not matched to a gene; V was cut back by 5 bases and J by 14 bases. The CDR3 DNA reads TGTGCCAGTAGTGTCGGGACAGCCGAGCGAGTGGCCCTCCACTTT. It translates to CASSVGTAERVALHF.

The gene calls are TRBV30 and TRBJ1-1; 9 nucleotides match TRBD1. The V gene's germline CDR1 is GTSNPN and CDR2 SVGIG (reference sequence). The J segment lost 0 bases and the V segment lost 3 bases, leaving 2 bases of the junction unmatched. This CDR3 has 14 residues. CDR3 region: CAWRDRGLNTEAFF. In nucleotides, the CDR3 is TGTGCCTGGAGGGACAGGGGCCTGAACACTGAAGCTTTCTTT.

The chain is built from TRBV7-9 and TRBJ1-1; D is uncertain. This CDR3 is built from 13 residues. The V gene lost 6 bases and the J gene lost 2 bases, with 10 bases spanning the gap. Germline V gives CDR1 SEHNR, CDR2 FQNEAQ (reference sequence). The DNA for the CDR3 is TGTGCCAGCAGTCCACCAAGCAACACTGAAGCTTTCTTT. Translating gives CASSPPSNTEAFF. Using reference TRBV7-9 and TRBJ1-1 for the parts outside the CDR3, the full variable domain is DTGVSQNPRHKITKRGQNVTFRCDPISEHNRLYWYRQTLGQGPEFLTYFQNEAQLEKSRLLSDRFSAERPKGSFSTLEIQRTEQGDSAMYLCASSPPSNTEAFFGQGTRLTVV.

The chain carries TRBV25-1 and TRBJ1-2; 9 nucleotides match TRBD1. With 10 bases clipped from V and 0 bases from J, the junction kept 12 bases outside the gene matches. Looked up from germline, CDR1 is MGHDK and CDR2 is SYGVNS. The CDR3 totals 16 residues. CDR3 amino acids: CATYRDREKANYGYTF. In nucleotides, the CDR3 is TGTGCCACCTACCGGGACAGGGAAAAGGCTAACTATGGCTACACCTTC.

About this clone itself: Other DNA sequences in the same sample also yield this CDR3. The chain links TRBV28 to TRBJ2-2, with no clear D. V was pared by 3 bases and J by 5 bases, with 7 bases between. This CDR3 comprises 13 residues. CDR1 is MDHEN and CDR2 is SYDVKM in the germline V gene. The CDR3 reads CASSFRRTGELFF. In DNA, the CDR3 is TGTGCCAGCAGTTTTAGACGAACCGGGGAGCTGTTTTTT.

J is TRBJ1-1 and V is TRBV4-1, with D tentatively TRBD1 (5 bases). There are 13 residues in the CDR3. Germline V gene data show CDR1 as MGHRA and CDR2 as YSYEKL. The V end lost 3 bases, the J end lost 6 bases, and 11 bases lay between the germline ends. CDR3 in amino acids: CASSHPRDAEAFF. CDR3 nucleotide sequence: TGCGCCAGCAGCCACCCCCGGGACGCTGAAGCTTTCTTT.

The CDR3 region has the DNA TGTGCTAGTGGTGCGGTAGGTCTGGTTGAGCAGTTCTTC. The encoded protein is CASGAVGLVEQFF. The gene calls are TRBV12-5 and TRBJ2-1, with no clear D. The CDR3 extends over 13 amino acids. In germline, CDR1 is LGHNT, CDR2 FRNRAP. V was clipped by 5 bases and J by 9 bases, with 14 bases between them.

CDR3 sequence (DNA): TGTGCCTGGAGCCAAAAGGCAGGGTTAGTTAACGAGCAGTACTTC. Translated: CAWSQKAGLVNEQYF. V usage is TRBV30 and J usage is TRBJ2-7, with D possibly TRBD1 on 5 matching bases. The germline V and J ends were trimmed by 3 bases and 5 bases, with 20 bases remaining between them. This CDR3 spans 15 amino acids. Germline V CDR1 and CDR2: GTSNPN, SVGIG (reference sequence).

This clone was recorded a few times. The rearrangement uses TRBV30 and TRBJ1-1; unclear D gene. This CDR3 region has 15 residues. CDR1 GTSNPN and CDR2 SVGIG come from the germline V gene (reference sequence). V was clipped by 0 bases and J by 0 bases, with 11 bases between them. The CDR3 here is CAWSVRQRLNTEAFF. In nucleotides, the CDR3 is TGTGCCTGGAGTGTACGGCAACGGCTGAACACTGAAGCTTTCTTT.

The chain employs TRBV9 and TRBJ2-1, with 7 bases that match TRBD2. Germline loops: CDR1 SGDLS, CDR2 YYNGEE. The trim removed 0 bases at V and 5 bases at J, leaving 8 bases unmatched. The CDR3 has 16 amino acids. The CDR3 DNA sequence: TGTGCCAGCAGCGTAGGGGGCGGGAGCCACCACAATGAGCAGTTCTTC. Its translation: CASSVGGGSHHNEQFF.

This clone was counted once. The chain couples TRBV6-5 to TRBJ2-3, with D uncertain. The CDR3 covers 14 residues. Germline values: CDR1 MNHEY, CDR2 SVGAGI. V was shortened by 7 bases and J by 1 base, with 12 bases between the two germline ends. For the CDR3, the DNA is TGTGCCAGCAACCCGGTTCGGGGCACAGATACGCAGTATTTT. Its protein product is CASNPVRGTDTQYF.

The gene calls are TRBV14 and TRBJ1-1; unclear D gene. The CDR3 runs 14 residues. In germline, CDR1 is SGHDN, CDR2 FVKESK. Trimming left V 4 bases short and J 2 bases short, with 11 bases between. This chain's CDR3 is CASSREISNTEAFF. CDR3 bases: TGTGCCAGCAGCCGGGAGATATCAAACACTGAAGCTTTCTTT.

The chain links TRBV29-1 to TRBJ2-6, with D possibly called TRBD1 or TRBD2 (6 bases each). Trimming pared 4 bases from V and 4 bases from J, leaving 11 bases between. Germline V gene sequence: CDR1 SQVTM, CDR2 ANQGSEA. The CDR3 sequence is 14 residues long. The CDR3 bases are TGCAGCGTTGTAGGGGGGTTAGGGGCCAACGTCCTGACTTTC. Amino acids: CSVVGGLGANVLTF.

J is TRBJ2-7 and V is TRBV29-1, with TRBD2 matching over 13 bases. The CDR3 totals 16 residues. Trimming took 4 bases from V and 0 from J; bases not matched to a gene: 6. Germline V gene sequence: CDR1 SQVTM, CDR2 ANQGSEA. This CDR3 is CSVVELAGGISYEQYF. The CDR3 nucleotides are TGCAGCGTTGTGGAACTAGCGGGAGGGATCTCCTACGAGCAGTACTTC.

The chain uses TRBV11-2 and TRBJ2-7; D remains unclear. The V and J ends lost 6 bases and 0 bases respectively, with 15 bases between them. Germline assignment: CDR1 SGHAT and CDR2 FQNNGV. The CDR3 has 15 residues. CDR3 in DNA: TGTGCCAGCAGAGTAAAACAGTTTAGCTCCTACGAGCAGTACTTC. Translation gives CASRVKQFSSYEQYF.

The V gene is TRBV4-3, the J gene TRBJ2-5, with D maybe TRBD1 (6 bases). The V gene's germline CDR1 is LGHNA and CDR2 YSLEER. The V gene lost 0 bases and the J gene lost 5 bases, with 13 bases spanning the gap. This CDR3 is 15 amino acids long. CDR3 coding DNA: TGCGCCAGCAGCCAAGATCCGATGCAGGGGGAGACCCAGTACTTC. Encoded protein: CASSQDPMQGETQYF.

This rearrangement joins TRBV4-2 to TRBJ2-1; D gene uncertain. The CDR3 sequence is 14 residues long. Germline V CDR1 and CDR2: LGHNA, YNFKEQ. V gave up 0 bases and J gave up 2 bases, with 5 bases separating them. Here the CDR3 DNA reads TGTGCCAGCAGCCAAGATGGGGCCTACAATGAGCAGTTCTTC. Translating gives CASSQDGAYNEQFF.

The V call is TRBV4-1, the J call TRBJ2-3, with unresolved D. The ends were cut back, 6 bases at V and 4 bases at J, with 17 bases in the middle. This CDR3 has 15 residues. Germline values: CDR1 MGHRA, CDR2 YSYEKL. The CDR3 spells CASSHNLLTPDTQYF. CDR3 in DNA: TGCGCCAGCAGTCATAATCTCTTGACCCCAGATACGCAGTATTTT.